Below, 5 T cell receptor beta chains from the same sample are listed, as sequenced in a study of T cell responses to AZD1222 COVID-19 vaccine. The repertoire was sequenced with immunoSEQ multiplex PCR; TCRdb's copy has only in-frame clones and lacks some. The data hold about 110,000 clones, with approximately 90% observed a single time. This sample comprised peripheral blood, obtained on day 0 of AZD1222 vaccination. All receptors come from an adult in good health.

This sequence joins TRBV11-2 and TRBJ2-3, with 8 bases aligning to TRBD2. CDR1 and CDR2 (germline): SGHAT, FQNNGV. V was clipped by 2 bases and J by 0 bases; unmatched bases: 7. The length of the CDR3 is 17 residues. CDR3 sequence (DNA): TGTGCCAGCAGCTTACGGACTAGCCATTATAGCACAGATACGCAGTATTTT. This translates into CASSLRTSHYSTDTQYF.

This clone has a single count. Here the CDR3 DNA reads TGTGCCACCAGTGATGGAGGTGGCTACACCTTC. It yields the protein CATSDGGGYTF. J is TRBJ1-2 and V is TRBV24-1; D gene ambiguous. CDR1 is KGHDR, CDR2 SFDVKD, per germline. The CDR3 loop spans 11 amino acids. V was cut by 3 bases and J by 7 bases, with 5 bases left in between.

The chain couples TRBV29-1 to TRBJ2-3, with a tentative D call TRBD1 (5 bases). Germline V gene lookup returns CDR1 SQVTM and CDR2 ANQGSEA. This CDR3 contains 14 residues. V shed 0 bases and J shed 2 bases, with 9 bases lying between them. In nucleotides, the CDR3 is TGCAGCGTTGAAGAATGGACAAACACAGATACGCAGTATTTT. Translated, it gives CSVEEWTNTDTQYF.

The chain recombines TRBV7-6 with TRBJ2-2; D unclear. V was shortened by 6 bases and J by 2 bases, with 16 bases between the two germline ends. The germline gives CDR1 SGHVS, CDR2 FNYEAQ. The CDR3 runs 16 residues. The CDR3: CASRSQEALNTGELFF. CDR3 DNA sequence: TGTGCCAGCAGATCCCAAGAGGCGTTAAACACCGGGGAGCTGTTTTTT.

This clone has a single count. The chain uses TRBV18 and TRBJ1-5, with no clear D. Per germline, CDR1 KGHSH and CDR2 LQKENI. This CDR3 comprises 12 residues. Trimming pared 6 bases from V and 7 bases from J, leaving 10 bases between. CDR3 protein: CASSLKGQPQHF. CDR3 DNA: TGTGCCAGCTCGCTAAAAGGGCAGCCCCAGCATTTT.